This record concerns one TCR beta chain sequence. Mismatch with germline at one junction end may stem from a read error. Germline V lookup: CDR1 SGHNT, CDR2 YENEEA. CDR3 size: 11 residues. Primers: 60 Vbeta forward and 13 Jbeta reverse. TCRdb's table, derived via immunoSEQ multiplex PCR, lists solely in-frame clones and lacks some. The table shows around 180,000 clones, with 80% to 90% occurring only once. This entry belongs to a study of cytomegalovirus exposure and HLA in healthy donors. This TCR was recovered from a male donor in good health and CMV-seronegative. Sequencing used PBMCs. The chain recombines TRBV11-3 with TRBJ2-7; D is perhaps TRBD2 (6 bases). This CDR3 reads CASSLKVGGNF. The CDR3, as DNA: TGTGCCAGCAGCCTTAAGGTAGGAGGGAACTTC. The full variable domain, in which reference TRBV11-3 and TRBJ2-7 provide the parts outside the CDR3, is EAGVVQSPRYKIIEKKQPVAFWCNPISGHNTLYWYLQNLGQGPELLIRYENEEAVDDSQLPKDRFSAERLKGVDSTLKIQPAELGDSAVYLCASSLKVGGNFGPGTRLTVT.